This paragraph reports one T cell receptor (beta chain). The data were obtained in a study of blood T cell repertoires in COVID-19. Study information: COVID-19 samples collected from the United States, Italy and Spain covered acute and convalescent phases. PBMCs, B-cell-depleted T cells, or T cells were the source of the cDNA or gDNA that made up the material.

Original processing notes: Reference gene primers were amplified, and this amplification served to estimate nucleated cell counts. TCRdb's copy holds only in-frame clones and misses some; the assay was immunoSEQ multiplex PCR. From that table come the V and J calls and clone size; the DNA was used to work out D and trimming. The sample carries about 250,000 clones, 86% recorded once. The junction had 9 bases not matched to a gene; V was cut back by 4 bases and J by 6 bases. There are 16 residues in the CDR3. CDR1 and CDR2 from the germline V gene are LGHDT and YNNKEL (reference sequence). The sequence derives from a woman aged 25 to 39 with active or convalescent COVID-19. V is TRBV3-1 (or the pseudogene TRBV3-2) and J is TRBJ1-2; TRBD1 agrees at 12 bases. What was sequenced was peripheral blood. The CDR3 sequence: CASSPTPGQGAHGYTF. The CDR3 bases are TGTGCCAGCAGCCCCACCCCGGGACAGGGGGCCCATGGCTACACCTTC.